The T cell receptor (beta chain) under discussion was sequenced for a study of T cells of healthy individuals. V shed 7 bases, J shed 6 bases, and the junction held 10 bases outside the gene matches. Germline-derived CDR1 and CDR2 are MNHEY and SVGAGI. This CDR3 is built from 14 residues. This clonotype was counted ten times or more. MiXCR, run by TCRdb on the 5' RACE reads, gives a single entry per CDR3 protein. Among 90,000 to 100,000 distinct CDR3 sequences listed, approximately 16% were seen once. This TCR was sampled from a human donor in good health. This rearrangement joins TRBV6-5 to TRBJ1-2, with 8 bases matching TRBD1. The CDR3 reads CASNTLDRGNGYTF. In nucleotides, the CDR3 is TGTGCCAGCAACACACTCGACAGGGGCAATGGCTACACCTTC.